This T cell receptor beta chain was documented in a study of cytomegalovirus exposure and HLA in healthy donors. Study conclusions and caveats: Researchers reported in a later analysis that a missense DCLRE1C variant was tied to TCR beta V- and J-gene trimming.

Worth noting for this clone: Its antigen is not known.

Germline V gene data show CDR1 as SGHTA and CDR2 as FQGNSA. This CDR3 has 13 amino acids. V shed 5 bases, J shed 8 bases, and the junction held 7 bases outside the gene matches. Amplification used 60 Vbeta primers and 13 Jbeta primers. The protocol was immunoSEQ multiplex PCR, while the TCRdb copy is restricted to in-frame clones and leaves out a portion. The data contain some 170,000 clones, approximately 74% of them seen just once; the ten biggest clones take up around 2.8%. Sequenced: PBMCs. V and J are TRBV7-2 and TRBJ1-2, with TRBD1 matching 8 bases. The clonotype was recovered from a woman in her twenties or thirties in good health and CMV-seronegative. The CDR3 coding sequence is TGTGCCAGCAGCGCCGGACAGGGTAGAGGCTACACCTTC. It translates to CASSAGQGRGYTF.